This is a list of T cell receptor beta chains from one sample in a study of T cells in Graves' hyperthyroidism and ophthalmopathy. TCRdb used MiXCR to reprocess the multiplex PCR reads, holding one entry per CDR3 protein. The sample holds about 690,000 distinct CDR3 sequences; 15% to 20% are singletons and the top ten take about 16%. Sequenced sample: blood. The receptors shown here come from a man aged 45-65 years with Graves' hyperthyroidism. CDR3s include the opening cysteine and the closing phenylalanine or tryptophan. Fields, in order: J gene, clone size, V gene, CDR3 protein. A clone size is listed for some rows: how often the clone was seen (once, few, many), or a class if it is expanded.

j_gene: TRBJ2-3; abundance: few; v_gene: TRBV5-1; CDR3aa: CASSPGQGARGQYF
j_gene: TRBJ2-2; abundance: many; v_gene: TRBV2; CDR3aa: CASRDGAFGELFF
j_gene: TRBJ2-7; abundance: many; v_gene: TRBV28; CDR3aa: CASSFRESSYEQYF
j_gene: TRBJ2-1; abundance: NA; v_gene: TRBV24-1; CDR3aa: CATSDGGSEQFF
j_gene: TRBJ2-2; abundance: NA; v_gene: TRBV6-5; CDR3aa: CASSYNYLPTGELFF
j_gene: TRBJ2-1; abundance: many; v_gene: TRBV7-3; CDR3aa: CASSSRPAGDNEQFF
j_gene: TRBJ1-3; abundance: many; v_gene: TRBV2; CDR3aa: CASNLDRAGNTIYF
j_gene: TRBJ2-1; abundance: NA; v_gene: TRBV24-1; CDR3aa: CATSDLGTGGLGEQFF
j_gene: TRBJ2-7; abundance: many; v_gene: TRBV30; CDR3aa: CAWSPTRFHEQYF
j_gene: TRBJ2-1; abundance: few; v_gene: TRBV24-1; CDR3aa: CATSGTGLAGVSDEQFF
j_gene: TRBJ2-7; abundance: many; v_gene: TRBV11-2; CDR3aa: CASSLGQLAGVLYEQYF
j_gene: TRBJ2-7; abundance: few; v_gene: TRBV20-1; CDR3aa: CSARALAGGAFYEQYF
j_gene: TRBJ2-1; abundance: NA; v_gene: TRBV27; CDR3aa: CASSFGTSGRAGYEQFF
j_gene: TRBJ2-1; abundance: NA; v_gene: TRBV9; CDR3aa: CASSPMNIQGPSSKRFF
j_gene: TRBJ2-5; abundance: many; v_gene: TRBV4-2; CDR3aa: CASSQEPGLVQETQYF